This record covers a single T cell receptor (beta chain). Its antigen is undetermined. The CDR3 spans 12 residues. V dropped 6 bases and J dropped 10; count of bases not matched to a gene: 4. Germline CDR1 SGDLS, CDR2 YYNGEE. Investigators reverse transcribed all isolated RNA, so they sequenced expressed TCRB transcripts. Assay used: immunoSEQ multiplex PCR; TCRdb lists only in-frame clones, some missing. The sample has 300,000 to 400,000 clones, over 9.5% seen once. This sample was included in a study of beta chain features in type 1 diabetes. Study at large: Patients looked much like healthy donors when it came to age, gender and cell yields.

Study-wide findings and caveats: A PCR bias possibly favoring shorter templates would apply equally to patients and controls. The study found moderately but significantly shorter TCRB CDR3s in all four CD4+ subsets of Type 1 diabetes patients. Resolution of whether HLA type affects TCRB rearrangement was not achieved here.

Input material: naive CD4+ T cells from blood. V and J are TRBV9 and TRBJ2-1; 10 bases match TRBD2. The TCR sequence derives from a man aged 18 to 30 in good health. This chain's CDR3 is CASTLSGREQFF. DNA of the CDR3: TGTGCCAGCACCCTTAGCGGGAGGGAGCAGTTCTTC.